The 13 T cell receptor beta chains below all came from one sample that was sequenced in a study of OX40 agonist ivuxolimab in advanced cancers. Receptor libraries were prepared by the immunoSEQ multiplex PCR assay. TCRdb mirrors the immuneACCESS table, restricted to in-frame sequences. Some clones are absent from its copies; in checked studies, under half trace to an unresolved V gene, and the reason for the others is unknown. The sample profile shows roughly 71,000 clones; approximately 80% of them were found once. Around 1.5% of the sample is taken by the ten largest. The sequencing here drew on CD4+ or CD8+ T cells sorted from blood, taken in a trial of the OX40 agonist ivuxolimab. These receptors were taken from an adult with an advanced solid tumor such as melanoma, head and neck, liver or kidney cancer.

The chain uses TRBV9 and TRBJ2-1; 9 nucleotides match TRBD2. The germline V gene has CDR1 SGDLS and CDR2 YYNGEE. The V segment lost 7 bases and the J segment 4 bases; nucleotides outside the gene matches: 6. This CDR3 has 14 residues. CDR3 DNA sequence: TGTGCCAGCTCAGTGACTAGCGGTTACAATGAGCAGTTCTTC. Protein: CASSVTSGYNEQFF.

The rearrangement links TRBV5-1 to TRBJ2-5; 7 bases match TRBD2. Trimming took 1 base from V and 5 from J; bases not matched to a gene: 8. This CDR3 region has 15 residues. Germline-derived CDR1 and CDR2 are SGHRS and YFSETQ. CDR3: CASSLWGGPKETQYF. CDR3 DNA: TGCGCCAGCAGCTTGTGGGGGGGACCAAAGGAGACCCAGTACTTC.

The V and J genes are TRBV4-3 and TRBJ2-3; 11 bases fit TRBD2. The V segment lost 4 bases and the J segment 1 base; nucleotides outside the gene matches: 4. The CDR3 has 16 amino acids. Germline assignment: CDR1 LGHNA and CDR2 YSLEER. CDR3 DNA sequence: TGCGCCAGCAGCCCCCTTAGCGGGAGGGGCACAGATACGCAGTATTTT. Protein sequence: CASSPLSGRGTDTQYF.

This rearrangement joins TRBV11-3 to TRBJ2-1, with D possibly matching TRBD2 (6 bases). Between the trimmed V and J ends, which lost 4 bases and 7 bases, there was a span of 14 bases. Germline V gene lookup returns CDR1 SGHNT and CDR2 YENEEA. The CDR3 spans 14 residues. The CDR3 region is CASSSGLSRNEQFF. CDR3 DNA: TGTGCCAGCAGCTCGGGACTTTCCCGAAATGAGCAGTTCTTC.

CDR3 in DNA: TGTGCCAGCAGCCCATCCCCGGGGGGGGAGCAGTTCTTC. This gives the protein CASSPSPGGEQFF. The J gene is TRBJ2-1, the V gene TRBV7-2; TRBD2 agrees at 8 bases. The germline gives CDR1 SGHTA, CDR2 FQGNSA. V gave up 5 bases and J gave up 10 bases; unmatched junction bases: 7. The length of the CDR3 is 13 residues.

In this sample, this clone turned up once. V and J are TRBV14 and TRBJ1-4; D not certain. Germline assignment: CDR1 SGHDN and CDR2 FVKESK. The CDR3 is 12 amino acids. V was pared by 5 bases and J by 8 bases, with 9 bases between. CDR3 nucleotides: TGTGCCAGCAGCGAGGGATGGGAAAAACTGTTTTTT. This sequence encodes CASSEGWEKLFF.

The rearrangement joins TRBV7-8 to TRBJ1-4, with D perhaps matching TRBD1 (5 bases). V gave up 5 bases and J gave up 2 bases, with 12 bases separating them. The CDR3 extends over 15 amino acids. Germline V CDR1 and CDR2: SGHVS, FQNEAQ. The CDR3 nucleotides are TGTGCCAGCAGCCCCCTCGGGGGGACTAATGAAAAACTGTTTTTT. This codes for CASSPLGGTNEKLFF.

To note about this clone: Compared with germline, one end of the junction differs, possibly owing to a read error. Written as DNA, the CDR3 is TGTGCCAGCGAGGTCCGGGACAGGGGATACGTATACTTC. Protein: CASEVRDRGYVYF. The chain recombines TRBV6-6 with TRBJ1-2, with 10 bases matching TRBD1. Looked up from germline, CDR1 is MNHNY and CDR2 is SVGAGI (reference sequence). The CDR3 consists of 13 residues.

DNA of the CDR3: TGCGCCAGCAGCCAAGCTAGCGGGAGAACCTCCTACAATGAGCAGTTCTTC. Its protein product is CASSQASGRTSYNEQFF. The chain joins TRBV4-1 to TRBJ2-1, with 10 bases identical to TRBD2. V dropped 1 base and J dropped 0; count of bases not matched to a gene: 3. CDR1 MGHRA and CDR2 YSYEKL come from the germline V gene. This CDR3 comprises 17 residues.

This clone was counted a few times. The chain recombines TRBV5-1 with TRBJ2-5; 9 bases map to TRBD1. The CDR3 totals 16 residues. Germline-derived CDR1 and CDR2 are SGHRS and YFSETQ. The V gene end was trimmed by 4 bases and the J gene end by 2 bases; junction bases not matched to a gene: 9. The CDR3 DNA reads as TGCGCCAGCAGCCCCCCAGGAGACAGGGGGCAAGAGACCCAGTACTTC. This translates into CASSPPGDRGQETQYF.

This clone was observed a handful of times. The V gene is TRBV27, the J gene TRBJ1-5, with D maybe TRBD1 (6 bases). In germline, CDR1 is MNHEY, CDR2 SMNVEV (reference sequence). V lost 5 bases and J 4 bases, leaving 12 bases between the germline ends. The CDR3 has 14 residues. CDR3 coding DNA: TGTGCCAGCAGTCCCAACAGGGAAAATCAGCCCCAGCATTTT. It codes for CASSPNRENQPQHF.

The chain couples TRBV5-6 to TRBJ1-1; 8 nucleotides match TRBD1. The V and J ends lost 5 bases and 3 bases, in that order; junction bases with no gene match: 6. Germline V gives CDR1 SGHDT, CDR2 YYEEEE. CDR3 length: 14 residues. The CDR3 protein is CASRRQGIDTEAFF. CDR3 nucleotides: TGTGCCAGCAGACGACAGGGGATCGACACTGAAGCTTTCTTT. Full variable domain (missing parts from reference TRBV5-6 and TRBJ1-1): DAGVTQSPTHLIKTRGQQVTLRCSPKSGHDTVSWYQQALGQGPQFIFQYYEEEERQRGNFPDRFSGHQFPNYSSELNVNALLLGDSALYLCASRRQGIDTEAFFGQGTRLTVV.

This chain connects TRBV9 to TRBJ2-1; D ambiguous. The CDR3 extends over 13 amino acids. Trimming took off 3 bases at V and 5 bases at J, with 9 bases between the two ends. Germline CDR1 SGDLS, CDR2 YYNGEE. The CDR3 loop reads CASSARGNNEQFF. As DNA, the CDR3 is TGTGCCAGCAGCGCCAGAGGTAACAATGAGCAGTTCTTC. The full variable domain, its missing parts supplied by reference TRBV9 and TRBJ2-1, is DSGVTQTPKHLITATGQRVTLRCSPRSGDLSVYWYQQSLDQGLQFLIQYYNGEERAKGNILERFSAQQFPDLHSELNLSSLELGDSALYFCASSARGNNEQFFGPGTRLTVL.